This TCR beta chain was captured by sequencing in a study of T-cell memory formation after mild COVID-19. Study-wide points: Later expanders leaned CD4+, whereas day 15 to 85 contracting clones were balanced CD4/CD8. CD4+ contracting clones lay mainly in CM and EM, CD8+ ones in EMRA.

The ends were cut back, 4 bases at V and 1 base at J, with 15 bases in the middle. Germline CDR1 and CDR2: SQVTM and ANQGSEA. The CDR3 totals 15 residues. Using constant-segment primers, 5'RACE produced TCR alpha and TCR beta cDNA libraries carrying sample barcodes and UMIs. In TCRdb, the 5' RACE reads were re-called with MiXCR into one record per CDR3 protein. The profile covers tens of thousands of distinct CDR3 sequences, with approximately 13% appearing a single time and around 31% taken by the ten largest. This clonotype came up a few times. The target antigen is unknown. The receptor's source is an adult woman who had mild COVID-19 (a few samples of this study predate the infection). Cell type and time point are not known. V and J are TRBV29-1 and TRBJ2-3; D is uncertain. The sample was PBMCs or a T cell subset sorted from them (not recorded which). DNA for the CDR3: TGCAGCGTTGTATGGACCGCGATGCGCACAGATACGCAGTATTTT. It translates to CSVVWTAMRTDTQYF.